The 12 T cell receptor beta chains below all came from one sample that was sequenced in a study of blood T cell repertoires in COVID-19. The repertoire was sequenced with immunoSEQ multiplex PCR; TCRdb's copy has only in-frame clones and lacks some. The sample contains 75,000 to 100,000 clones, over 65% of which appear only once. The source material was peripheral blood. Every receptor here comes from a human donor in a cohort sampled during active COVID-19.

This chain uses TRBV4-3 with TRBJ2-3; 12 bases map to TRBD2. Germline CDR1 is LGHNA and CDR2 is YSLEER. V lost 4 bases, J lost 3 bases, and 2 bases stayed unmatched. The CDR3 has 15 residues. CDR3 nucleotide sequence: TGCGCCAGCAGCCTTGGACTAGCGGGGACAGATACGCAGTATTTT. As protein: CASSLGLAGTDTQYF.

V and J are TRBV10-2 and TRBJ1-4; TRBD1 matches 12 bases. With 6 bases clipped from V and 6 bases from J, the junction kept 8 bases outside the gene matches. The length of the CDR3 is 16 residues. Germline V lookup: CDR1 WSHSY, CDR2 SAAADI. CDR3 in amino acids: CASSPRGQGADEKLFF. The CDR3 DNA reads TGCGCCAGCAGCCCCCGGGGACAGGGGGCTGATGAAAAACTGTTTTTT.

This clone was observed a few times. CDR3 protein: CASQSQRLSYNEQFF. The CDR3 DNA follows: TGTGCCAGTCAAAGCCAGCGCCTGTCCTACAATGAGCAGTTCTTC. The chain joins TRBV2 to TRBJ2-1; D unresolved. Germline-derived CDR1 and CDR2 are SNHLY and FYNNEI. CDR3 size: 15 residues. Deletions cut 9 bases from V and 1 base from J, with 16 bases between.

The chain couples TRBV9 to TRBJ2-2; the match to TRBD2 covers 7 bases. The V segment lost 4 bases and the J segment 5 bases; nucleotides outside the gene matches: 8. CDR3 length: 15 amino acids. Germline-derived CDR1 and CDR2 are SGDLS and YYNGEE. CDR3 protein: CASSPRGDRTGELFF. The CDR3 DNA reads TGTGCCAGCAGCCCCCGGGGGGATAGGACCGGGGAGCTGTTTTTT.

The genes are TRBV5-1 and TRBJ2-3; 13 bases agree with TRBD2. The CDR3 runs to 16 residues. Germline V gives CDR1 SGHRS, CDR2 YFSETQ. V trimming: 4 bases; J trimming: 3 bases; junction bases outside the gene matches: 5. The CDR3 reads CASSDRLAGGTDTQYF. The CDR3 nucleotides read TGCGCCAGCAGCGATCGACTAGCGGGAGGAACAGATACGCAGTATTTT.

The rearrangement joins TRBV29-1 to TRBJ2-1; D may be TRBD2 (5 bases). Germline V gene sequence: CDR1 SQVTM, CDR2 ANQGSEA. V lost 6 bases and J lost 3, with 15 bases in between. The CDR3 extends over 14 amino acids. The CDR3 region is CSVTGNLNYNEQFF. DNA of the CDR3: TGCAGCGTGACCGGGAACCTGAACTACAATGAGCAGTTCTTC.

The genes are TRBV2 and TRBJ2-5, with TRBD1 identical over 8 bases. Germline CDR1 and CDR2: SNHLY and FYNNEI. This CDR3 comprises 12 residues. V dropped 7 bases and J dropped 4; count of bases not matched to a gene: 2. CDR3 sequence: CASKQGGETQYF. The CDR3 nucleotides are TGTGCCAGCAAACAGGGGGGAGAGACCCAGTACTTC.

The rearrangement joins TRBV19 to TRBJ1-3; D not certain. Germline CDR1 and CDR2: LNHDA and SQIVND (reference sequence). V was clipped by 1 base and J by 1 base, with 8 bases between them. This CDR3 contains 15 residues. CDR3: CASSIGSGSGNTIYF. In DNA form, the CDR3 reads TGTGCCAGTAGTATAGGATCCGGGTCTGGAAACACCATATATTTT.

This clone was seen just once. The V and J genes are TRBV6-5 and TRBJ1-1; D may be TRBD1 (5 bases). The CDR3 contains 13 residues. Germline V gene sequence: CDR1 MNHEY, CDR2 SVGAGI. V was shortened by 9 bases and J by 1 base, with 12 bases between the two germline ends. The CDR3 protein is CASGALSNTEAFF. The CDR3, as DNA: TGTGCCAGTGGGGCCCTTTCGAACACTGAAGCTTTCTTT.

About this clone itself: One end of the junction does not line up with germline, which may come from a read error. The chain carries TRBV5-4 and TRBJ1-2; D gene ambiguous. The germline V gene has CDR1 SGHNT and CDR2 YYREEE (reference sequence). The CDR3 extends over 12 amino acids. The CDR3 is CASSWTNDGYTF. In DNA, the CDR3 is TGTGCCAGCAGCTGGACTAACGATGGCTACACCTTC.

The chain joins TRBV27 to TRBJ1-5; D is perhaps TRBD1 (5 bases). CDR3 length: 15 residues. The V end lost 2 bases, the J end lost 0 bases, and 8 bases lay between the germline ends. The germline CDR1 and CDR2 sequences are MNHEY and SMNVEV (reference sequence). CDR3: CASSLGHGSNQPQHF. DNA of the CDR3: TGTGCCAGCAGTTTAGGACACGGTAGCAATCAGCCCCAGCATTTT.

The chain combines TRBV3-1 (or the pseudogene TRBV3-2) with TRBJ2-2, with TRBD1 as a possible D gene (7 bases). This CDR3 has 14 amino acids. Per germline, CDR1 LGHDT and CDR2 YNNKEL (reference sequence). Between the trimmed V and J ends, which lost 8 bases and 1 base, there was a span of 11 bases. CDR3: CASGGDRNTGELFF. The DNA for the CDR3 is TGTGCCAGCGGCGGGGACAGGAACACCGGGGAGCTGTTTTTT.